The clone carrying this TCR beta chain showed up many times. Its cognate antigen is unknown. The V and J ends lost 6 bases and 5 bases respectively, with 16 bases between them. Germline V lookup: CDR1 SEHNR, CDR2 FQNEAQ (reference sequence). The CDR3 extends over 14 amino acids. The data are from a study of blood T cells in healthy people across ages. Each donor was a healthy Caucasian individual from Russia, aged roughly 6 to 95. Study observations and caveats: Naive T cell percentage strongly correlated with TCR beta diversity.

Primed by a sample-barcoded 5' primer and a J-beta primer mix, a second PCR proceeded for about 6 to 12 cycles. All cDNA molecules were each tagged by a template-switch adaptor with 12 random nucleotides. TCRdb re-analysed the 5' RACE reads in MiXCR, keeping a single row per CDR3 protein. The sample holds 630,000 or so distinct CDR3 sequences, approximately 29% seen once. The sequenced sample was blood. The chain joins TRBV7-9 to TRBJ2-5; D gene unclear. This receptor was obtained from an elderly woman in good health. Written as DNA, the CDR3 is TGTGCCAGCAGGATTGCCGGCCCCTTCGAGACCCAGTACTTC. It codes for CASRIAGPFETQYF.